This T cell receptor beta chain came from a study of T-cell reconstitution after alpha-beta-depleted transplantation in children. Unique molecular identifiers were incorporated when the TCRbeta library was constructed. One entry per CDR3 protein, called by TCRdb with MiXCR from the PCR reads. The sample gives about 540,000 distinct CDR3 sequences, about 18% of which show up once; 3.3% is in the top ten. The V gene lost 0 bases and the J gene lost 0 bases, with 17 bases spanning the gap. There are 18 residues in the CDR3. Germline V lookup: CDR1 MGHRA, CDR2 YSYEKL. This receptor was obtained from a human donor who donated a stem cell graft to a child with acute lymphoblastic leukemia. The source was PBMCs from the stem cell graft donor, collected from the stem cell graft. J is TRBJ1-1 and V is TRBV4-1; no definite D call. The CDR3 loop is CASSQEIPFTVMNTEAFF. The DNA of the CDR3 is TGCGCCAGCAGCCAAGAAATCCCGTTTACGGTGATGAACACTGAAGCTTTCTTT.